The T cell receptor (beta chain) under discussion was sequenced for a study of siplizumab effects on memory and regulatory T cells. Regarding the study as a whole: No assignable naive or memory phenotype existed for roughly 80-97% of proliferating CD4+ or CD8+ clones. Siplizumab led to significantly less abundant alloreactive sequences that could be traced back to unstimulated CD4+ memory cells. The average Treg-derived proportion among mappable alloreactive CD4+ clones was 68.8% with siplizumab versus under 35% in controls. Unstimulated subsets captured only a minor fraction of alloreactive clones.

The repertoire was sequenced with immunoSEQ multiplex PCR; TCRdb's copy has only in-frame clones and lacks some. This repertoire shows approximately 50,000 clones, more than 85% found once; its top ten account for about 15%. Germline V lookup: CDR1 SGHRS, CDR2 YFSETQ. CDR3 length: 15 amino acids. The V gene end was trimmed by 4 bases and the J gene end by 3 bases; junction bases not matched to a gene: 10. Regarding this clone: Its cognate antigen is unknown.

Material: CD8+ T cells sorted from blood. The J gene is TRBJ2-7, the V gene TRBV5-1, with 7 bases identical to TRBD1. The clonotype originates from a human donor in good health. Written as DNA, the CDR3 is TGCGCCAGCAGCACGCTCGGGACAGATGACTACGAGCAGTACTTC. This sequence encodes CASSTLGTDDYEQYF.